This T cell receptor beta chain came from a study of tumor-infiltrating lymphocytes in primary liver carcinoma. Co-extracting RNA and DNA was done with roughly 17-34 mg of unsorted bulk tissue as input. The patients lived with chronic HBV infection and had not yet received any treatment. Per tumor, sampling covered five separate regions. Starting material of 400 to 600 ng total RNA yielded TCR beta cDNA via a constant-region primer. ARM-PCR was slightly modified, and three nested multiplex PCR rounds with it gave rise to the TCR beta libraries. A C-beta reverse primer was combined with TRBV1-TRBV30 forward primers in the first two PCR rounds, and each round had 10 cycles. TCRdb analysed the multiplex PCR reads with MiXCR anew, one entry per CDR3 protein. There are about 50,000 distinct CDR3 sequences in the sample; around 77% occur only once, and roughly a quarter lies in the top ten. This clonotype was picked up many times.

The V and J ends lost 3 bases and 1 base respectively, with 6 bases between them. The CDR3 length is 13 residues. The V gene's germline CDR1 is MDHEN and CDR2 SYDVKM. This clonotype was sampled from a middle-aged man with primary liver carcinoma and hepatitis B virus infection. The rearrangement joins TRBV28 to TRBJ1-1; D gene uncertain. Material for sequencing was liver tumor tissue from sampling region 5. Documented subset: tumor region T5, tumor centre. CDR3 coding DNA: TGTGCCAGCAGTTTGTACAGGAACACTGAAGCTTTCTTT. Its translation: CASSLYRNTEAFF.